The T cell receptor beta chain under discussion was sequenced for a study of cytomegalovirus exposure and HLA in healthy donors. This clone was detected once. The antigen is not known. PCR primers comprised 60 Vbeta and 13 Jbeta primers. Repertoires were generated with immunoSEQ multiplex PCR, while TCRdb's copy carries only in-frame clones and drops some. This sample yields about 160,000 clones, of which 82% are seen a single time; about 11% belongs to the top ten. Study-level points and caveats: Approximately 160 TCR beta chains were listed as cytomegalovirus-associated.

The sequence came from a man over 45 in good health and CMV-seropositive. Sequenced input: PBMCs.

CDR3 DNA sequence: TGTGCCAGCAGTTTGGAACAGGGTGGTGCTGAAGCTTTCTTT. Translating it yields CASSLEQGGAEAFF. This chain connects TRBV28 to TRBJ1-1; maybe TRBD1 (6 bases). The CDR3 runs to 14 residues. Germline V gives CDR1 MDHEN, CDR2 SYDVKM. Trimming cost V 3 bases and J 6 bases, with 14 bases left between them.